The next 2 T cell receptor beta chains were all read from a single sample in a study of blood T cells in healthy people across ages. A J-beta primer mix and a sample-barcoded 5' primer were used in a second PCR of about 7 to 12 cycles. TCRdb reanalysed the 5' RACE reads using MiXCR and keeps one entry per CDR3 protein. The sample holds fewer than 1.5 million distinct CDR3 sequences, 42% seen once. The sample comprised blood. These receptors came from a woman between 18 and 29 years old in good health.

This clonotype was seen a handful of times. The chain links TRBV9 to TRBJ2-1; TRBD2 agrees at 9 bases. CDR3 size: 16 residues. Germline CDR1 and CDR2: SGDLS and YYNGEE. With V trimmed by 2 bases and J by 7 bases, 10 bases remained unmatched. The CDR3 loop is CASSVSGGGSSNEQFF. The CDR3 region has the DNA TGTGCCAGCAGCGTTAGCGGGGGTGGGAGTAGTAATGAGCAGTTCTTC.

This chain connects TRBV30 to TRBJ1-2; D might be TRBD1 (6 bases). There are 12 residues in the CDR3. The V and J ends lost 1 base and 6 bases respectively, with 9 bases between them. The germline V gene has CDR1 GTSNPN and CDR2 SVGIG (reference sequence). CDR3 DNA sequence: TGTGCCTGGAGTGAGGGGGTAGATGGCTACACCTTC. It specifies CAWSEGVDGYTF.